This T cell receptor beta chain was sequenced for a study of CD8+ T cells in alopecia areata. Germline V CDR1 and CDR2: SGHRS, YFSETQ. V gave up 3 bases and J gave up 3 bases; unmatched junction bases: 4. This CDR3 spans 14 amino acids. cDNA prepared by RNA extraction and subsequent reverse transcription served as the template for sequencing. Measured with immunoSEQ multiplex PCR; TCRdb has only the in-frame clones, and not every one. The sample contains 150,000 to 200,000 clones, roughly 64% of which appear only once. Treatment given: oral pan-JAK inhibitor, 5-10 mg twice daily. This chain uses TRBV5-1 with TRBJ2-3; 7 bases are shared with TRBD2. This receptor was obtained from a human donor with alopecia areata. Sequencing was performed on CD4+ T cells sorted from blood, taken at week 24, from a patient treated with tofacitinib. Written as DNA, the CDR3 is TGCGCCAGCAGCTCGGACGGGGGGACAGATACGCAGTATTTT. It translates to CASSSDGGTDTQYF.